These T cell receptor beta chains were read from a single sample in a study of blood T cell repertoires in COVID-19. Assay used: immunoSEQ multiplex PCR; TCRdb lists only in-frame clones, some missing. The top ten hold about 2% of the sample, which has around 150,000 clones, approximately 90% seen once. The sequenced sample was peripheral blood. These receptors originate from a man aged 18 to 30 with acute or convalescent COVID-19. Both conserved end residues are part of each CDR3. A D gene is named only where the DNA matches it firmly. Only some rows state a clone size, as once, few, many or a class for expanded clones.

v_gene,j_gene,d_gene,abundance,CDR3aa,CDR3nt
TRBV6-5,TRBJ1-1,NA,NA,CASRRMGSTEAFF,TGTGCCAGCAGGCGGATGGGTTCCACTGAAGCTTTCTTT
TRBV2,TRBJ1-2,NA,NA,CASSDWTKGYTF,TGTGCCAGCAGTGACTGGACAAAGGGCTACACCTTC
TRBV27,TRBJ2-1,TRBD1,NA,CASRVGQGMAYNEQFF,TGTGCCAGCAGGGTTGGACAGGGGATGGCTTACAATGAGCAGTTCTTC
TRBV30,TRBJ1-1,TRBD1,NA,CAWSPTLRQGGTEAFF,TGTGCCTGGAGCCCAACCCTCCGACAGGGAGGAACTGAAGCTTTCTTT
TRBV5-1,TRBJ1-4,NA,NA,CASSLTGNGEKLFF,TGCGCCAGCAGCTTGACAGGGAACGGTGAAAAACTGTTTTTT
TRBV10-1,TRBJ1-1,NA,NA,CASSESGRGTEAFF,TGCGCCAGCAGTGAGTCCGGCCGGGGGACTGAAGCTTTCTTT
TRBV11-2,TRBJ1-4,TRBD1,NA,CASSSGQGYEKLFF,TGTGCCAGCAGCTCGGGACAGGGTTATGAAAAACTGTTTTTT
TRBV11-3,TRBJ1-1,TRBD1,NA,CASSYTGGEAFF,TGTGCCAGCAGCTATACAGGGGGAGAAGCTTTCTTT
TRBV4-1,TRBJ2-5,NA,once,CASSPISLGGKETQYF,TGCGCCAGCAGTCCTATCTCCCTCGGGGGAAAAGAGACCCAGTACTTC
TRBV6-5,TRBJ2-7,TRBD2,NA,CASSYVTGGYEQYF,TGTGCCAGCAGTTACGTTACGGGAGGCTACGAGCAGTACTTC
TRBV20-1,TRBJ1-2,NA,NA,CSASDADRPYGYTF,TGCAGTGCTAGTGATGCAGACAGACCATATGGCTACACCTTC
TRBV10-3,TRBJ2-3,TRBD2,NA,CATTRGGWGTDTQYF,TGTGCCACGACTCGGGGGGGTTGGGGCACAGATACGCAGTATTTT
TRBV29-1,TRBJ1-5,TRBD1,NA,CSVRTGDGQPQHF,TGCAGCGTCCGTACAGGGGACGGTCAGCCCCAGCATTTT
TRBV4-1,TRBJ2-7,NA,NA,CASSQEAWIGSSYEQYF,TGCGCCAGCAGCCAAGAGGCGTGGATCGGGAGTAGCTACGAGCAGTACTTC
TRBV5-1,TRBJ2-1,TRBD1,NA,CASSPEVGTGGKFF,TGCGCCAGCAGCCCGGAAGTGGGGACAGGGGGCAAGTTCTTC
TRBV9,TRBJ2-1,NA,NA,CASSVAPGADYNEQFF,TGTGCCAGCAGCGTAGCTCCTGGGGCGGATTACAATGAGCAGTTCTTC
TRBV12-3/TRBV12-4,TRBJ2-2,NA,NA,CASRVANTGELFF,TGCGCCAGCCGGGTGGCGAACACCGGGGAGCTGTTTTTT
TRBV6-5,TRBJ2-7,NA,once,CASSSFIGGSYEQYF,TGTGCCAGCAGTAGTTTTATAGGAGGATCCTACGAGCAGTACTTC
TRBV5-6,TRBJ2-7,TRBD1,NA,CASSLPGQGVSGEQYF,TGTGCCAGCAGCTTACCGGGACAGGGGGTTTCTGGGGAGCAGTACTTC
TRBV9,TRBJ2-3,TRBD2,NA,CASSVELAGGEDTQYF,TGTGCCAGCAGCGTAGAACTAGCGGGAGGAGAAGATACGCAGTATTTT
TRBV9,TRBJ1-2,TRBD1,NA,CASSDSRGPTGPNYGYTF,TGTGCCAGCAGCGATAGTAGAGGGCCGACAGGGCCTAACTATGGCTACACCTTC
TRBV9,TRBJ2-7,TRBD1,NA,CASSSRAGQGGYEQYF,TGTGCCAGCAGCAGCAGGGCGGGACAGGGTGGATACGAGCAGTACTTC
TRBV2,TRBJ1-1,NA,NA,CASSKRGFNTEAFF,TGTGCCAGCAGTAAGCGGGGGTTTAACACTGAAGCTTTCTTT
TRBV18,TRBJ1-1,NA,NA,CASSPGLMNTEAFF,TGTGCCAGCTCACCGGGACTAATGAACACTGAAGCTTTCTTT
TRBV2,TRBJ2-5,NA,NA,CASSGESYQETQYF,TGTGCCAGCAGTGGGGAGTCTTACCAAGAGACCCAGTACTTC
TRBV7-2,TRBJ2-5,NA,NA,CASSLAEPQYF,TGTGCCAGCAGCTTAGCGGAGCCCCAGTACTTC
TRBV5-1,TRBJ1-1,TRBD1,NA,CASSSMTGQNTEAFF,TGCGCCAGCAGCTCTATGACAGGGCAGAACACTGAAGCTTTCTTT
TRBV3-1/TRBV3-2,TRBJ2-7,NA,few,CASSRPTGLSYEQYF,TGTGCCAGCAGCCGCCCTACAGGGTTATCCTACGAGCAGTACTTC
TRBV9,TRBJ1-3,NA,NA,CASSPRAGSGNTIYF,TGTGCCAGCAGCCCGAGGGCAGGCTCTGGAAACACCATATATTTT
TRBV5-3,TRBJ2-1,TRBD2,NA,CARSSGLAGEREQFF,TGTGCCAGAAGCTCAGGACTAGCGGGAGAACGTGAGCAGTTCTTC
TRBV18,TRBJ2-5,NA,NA,CASSPHYQETQYF,TGTGCCAGCTCACCACACTACCAAGAGACCCAGTACTTC
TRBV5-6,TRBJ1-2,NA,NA,CASSLGPLQDYGYTF,TGTGCCAGCAGCCTGGGACCCCTTCAGGACTATGGCTACACCTTC
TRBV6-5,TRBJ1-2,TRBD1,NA,CASSRQGEPRYTF,TGTGCCAGCAGCCGACAGGGGGAACCTCGCTACACCTTC
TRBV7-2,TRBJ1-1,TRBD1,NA,CASSTRQGGTEAFF,TGTGCCAGCAGCACCCGACAGGGAGGAACTGAAGCTTTCTTT
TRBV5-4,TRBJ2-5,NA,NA,CAITSPQTKETQYF,TGTGCCATCACCTCCCCACAAACCAAAGAGACCCAGTACTTC
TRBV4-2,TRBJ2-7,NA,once,CASSQVTEPYEQYF,TGTGCCAGCAGCCAAGTCACCGAGCCCTACGAGCAGTACTTC
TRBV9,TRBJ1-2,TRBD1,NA,CASSGAPGQGYYGYTF,TGTGCCAGCAGCGGGGCACCGGGACAGGGGTACTATGGCTACACCTTC
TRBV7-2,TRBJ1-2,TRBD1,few,CASSLSLGQGGYTF,TGTGCCAGCAGCCTCTCCCTGGGACAGGGGGGTTACACCTTC
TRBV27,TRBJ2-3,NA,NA,CASSLGALSTDTQYF,TGTGCCAGCAGTTTAGGGGCCTTAAGCACAGATACGCAGTATTTT
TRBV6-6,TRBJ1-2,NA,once,CASSYSSDYGYTF,TGTGCCAGCAGTTACTCAAGCGACTATGGCTACACCTTC
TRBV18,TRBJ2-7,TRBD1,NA,CASSSLGTGYVEQYF,TGTGCCAGCTCATCCCTCGGGACAGGGTACGTCGAGCAGTACTTC
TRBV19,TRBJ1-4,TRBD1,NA,CASSDTGGHEKLFF,TGTGCCAGTAGTGACACAGGGGGACACGAAAAACTGTTTTTT
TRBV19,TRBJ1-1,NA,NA,CASLDRNTEAFF,TGTGCCAGTTTGGACAGGAACACTGAAGCTTTCTTT
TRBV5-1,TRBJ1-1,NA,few,CASSLTRTNTEAFF,TGCGCCAGCAGCTTGACCAGAACCAACACTGAAGCTTTCTTT
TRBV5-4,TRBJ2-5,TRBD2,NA,CASSLGSGAYQETQYF,TGTGCCAGCAGCTTAGGTAGCGGGGCATACCAAGAGACCCAGTACTTC
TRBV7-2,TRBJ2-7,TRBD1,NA,CASSSRDRGGYEQYF,TGTGCCAGCAGCTCCAGGGACAGGGGAGGGTACGAGCAGTACTTC
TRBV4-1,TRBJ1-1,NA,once,CASSHILPRVRNTEAFF,TGCGCCAGCAGCCATATATTACCCAGGGTTAGGAACACTGAAGCTTTCTTT
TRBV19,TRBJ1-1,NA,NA,CASSMGGSTEAFF,TGTGCCAGTAGTATGGGAGGGAGCACTGAAGCTTTCTTT